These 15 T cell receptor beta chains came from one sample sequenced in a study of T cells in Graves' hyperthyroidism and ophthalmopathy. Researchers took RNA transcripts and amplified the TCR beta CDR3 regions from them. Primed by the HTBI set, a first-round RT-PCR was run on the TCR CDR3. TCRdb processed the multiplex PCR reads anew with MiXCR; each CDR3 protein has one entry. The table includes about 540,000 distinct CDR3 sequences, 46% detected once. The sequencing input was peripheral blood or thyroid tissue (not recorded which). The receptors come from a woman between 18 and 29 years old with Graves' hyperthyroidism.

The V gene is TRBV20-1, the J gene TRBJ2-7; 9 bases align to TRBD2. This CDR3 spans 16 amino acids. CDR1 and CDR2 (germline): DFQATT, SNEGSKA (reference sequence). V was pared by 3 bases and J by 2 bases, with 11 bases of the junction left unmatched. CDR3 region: CSASKRPASGTYEQYF. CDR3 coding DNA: TGCAGTGCTAGCAAACGCCCGGCTAGCGGGACCTACGAGCAGTACTTC.

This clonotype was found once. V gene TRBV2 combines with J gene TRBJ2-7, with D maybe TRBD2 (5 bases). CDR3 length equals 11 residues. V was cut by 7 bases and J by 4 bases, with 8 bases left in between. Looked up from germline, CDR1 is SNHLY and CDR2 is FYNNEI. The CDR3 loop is CASKGGYEQYF. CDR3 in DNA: TGTGCCAGCAAGGGCGGGTACGAGCAGTACTTC.

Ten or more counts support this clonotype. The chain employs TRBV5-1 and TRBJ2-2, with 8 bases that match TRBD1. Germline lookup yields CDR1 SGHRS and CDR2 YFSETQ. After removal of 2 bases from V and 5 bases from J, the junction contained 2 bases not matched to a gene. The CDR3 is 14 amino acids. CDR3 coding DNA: TGCGCCAGCAGCTTCCGGACAGGGACCGGGGAGCTGTTTTTT. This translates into CASSFRTGTGELFF. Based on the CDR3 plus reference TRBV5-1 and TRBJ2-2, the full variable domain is KAGVTQTPRYLIKTRGQQVTLSCSPISGHRSVSWYQQTPGQGLQFLFEYFSETQRNKGNFPGRFSGRQFSNSRSEMNVSTLELGDSALYLCASSFRTGTGELFFGEGSRLTVL.

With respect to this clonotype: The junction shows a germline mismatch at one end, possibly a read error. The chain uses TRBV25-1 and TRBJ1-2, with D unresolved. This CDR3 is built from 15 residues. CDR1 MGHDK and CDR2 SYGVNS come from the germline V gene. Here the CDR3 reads CASSERASPNYGYTF. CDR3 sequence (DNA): TGTGCAAGCAGTGAACGAGCAAGCCCTAACTATGGCTACACCTTC.

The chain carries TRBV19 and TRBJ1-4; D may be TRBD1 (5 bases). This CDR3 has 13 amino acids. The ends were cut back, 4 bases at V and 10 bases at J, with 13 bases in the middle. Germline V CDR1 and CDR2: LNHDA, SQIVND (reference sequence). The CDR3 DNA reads TGTGCCAGTAGTAGAGGACAAGGTGGAAAACTGTTTTTT. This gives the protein CASSRGQGGKLFF.

The CDR3: CSVEPSNYGYSSGANVLTF. For the CDR3, the DNA is TGCAGCGTTGAACCCTCTAACTATGGCTACAGCTCTGGGGCCAACGTCCTGACTTTC. The chain carries TRBV29-1 and TRBJ2-6; D ambiguous. The V and J ends lost 2 bases and 0 bases respectively, with 20 bases between them. This CDR3 spans 19 amino acids. Per the germline V gene, CDR1 is SQVTM and CDR2 is ANQGSEA. Looking up the rest from reference TRBV29-1 and TRBJ2-6 gives the full variable domain: SAVISQKPSRDICQRGTSLTIQCQVDSQVTMMFWYRQQPGQSLTLIATANQGSEATYESGFVIDKFPISRPNLTFSTLTVSNMSPEDSSIYLCSVEPSNYGYSSGANVLTFGAGSRLTVL.

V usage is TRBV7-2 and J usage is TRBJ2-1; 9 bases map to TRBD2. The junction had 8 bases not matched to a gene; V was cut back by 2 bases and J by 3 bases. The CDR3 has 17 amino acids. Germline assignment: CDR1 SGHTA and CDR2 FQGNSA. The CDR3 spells CASSLIVASGDYNEQFF. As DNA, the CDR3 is TGTGCCAGCAGCTTAATCGTGGCTAGCGGGGACTACAATGAGCAGTTCTTC.

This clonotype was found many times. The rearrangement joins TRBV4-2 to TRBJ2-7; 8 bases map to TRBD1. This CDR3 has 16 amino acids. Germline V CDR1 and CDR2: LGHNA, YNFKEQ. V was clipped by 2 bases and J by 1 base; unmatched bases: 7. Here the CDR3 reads CASSQPNRDRSYEQYF. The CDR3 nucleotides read TGTGCCAGCAGCCAACCTAACCGGGACAGGTCCTACGAGCAGTACTTC.

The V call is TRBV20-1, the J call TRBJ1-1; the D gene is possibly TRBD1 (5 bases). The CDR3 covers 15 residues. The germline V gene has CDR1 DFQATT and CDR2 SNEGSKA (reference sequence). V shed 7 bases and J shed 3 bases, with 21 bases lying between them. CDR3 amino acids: CSVVAKRAGDTEAFF. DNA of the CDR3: TGCAGTGTGGTAGCGAAGCGGGCGGGGGACACTGAAGCTTTCTTT.

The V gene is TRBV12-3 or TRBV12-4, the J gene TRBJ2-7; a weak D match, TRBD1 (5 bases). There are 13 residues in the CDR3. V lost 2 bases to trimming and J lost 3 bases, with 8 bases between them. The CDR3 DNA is TGTGCCAGCAGTTTAAAGGGGTTCTACGAGCAGTACTTC. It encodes CASSLKGFYEQYF.

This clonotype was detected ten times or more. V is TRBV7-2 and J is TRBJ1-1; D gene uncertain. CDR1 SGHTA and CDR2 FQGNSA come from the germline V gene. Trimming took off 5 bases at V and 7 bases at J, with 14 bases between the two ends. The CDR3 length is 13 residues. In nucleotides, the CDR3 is TGTGCCAGCAGCCCAACGAGGAGATATGAAGCTTTCTTT. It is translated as CASSPTRRYEAFF.

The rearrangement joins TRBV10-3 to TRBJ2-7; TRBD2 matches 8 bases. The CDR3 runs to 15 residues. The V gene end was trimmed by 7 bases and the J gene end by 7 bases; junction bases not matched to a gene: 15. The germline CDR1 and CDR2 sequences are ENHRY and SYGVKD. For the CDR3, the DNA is TGTGCCATCAACGGAGCGCGGGGGGATTACAATGAGCAGTACTTC. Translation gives CAINGARGDYNEQYF.

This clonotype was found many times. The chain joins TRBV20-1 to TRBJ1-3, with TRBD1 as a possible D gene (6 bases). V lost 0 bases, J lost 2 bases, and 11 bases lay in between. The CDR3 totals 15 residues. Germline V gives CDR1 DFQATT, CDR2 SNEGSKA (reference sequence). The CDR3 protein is CSARDPGDAGNTIYF. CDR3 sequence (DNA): TGCAGTGCTAGAGATCCAGGGGACGCTGGAAACACCATATATTTT.

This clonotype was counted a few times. The CDR3 sequence: CAWGTGGYEQYF. DNA of the CDR3: TGTGCCTGGGGGACAGGGGGCTACGAGCAGTACTTC. The chain combines TRBV30 with TRBJ2-7; 11 nucleotides agree with TRBD1. Per germline, CDR1 GTSNPN and CDR2 SVGIG (reference sequence). This CDR3 has 12 amino acids. V trimming: 5 bases; J trimming: 3 bases; junction bases outside the gene matches: 0.

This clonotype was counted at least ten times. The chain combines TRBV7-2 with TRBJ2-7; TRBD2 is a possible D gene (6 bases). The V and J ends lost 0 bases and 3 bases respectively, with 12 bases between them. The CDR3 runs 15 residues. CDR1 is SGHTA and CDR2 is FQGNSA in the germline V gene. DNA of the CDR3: TGTGCCAGCAGCTTAGCGCACATTAGCGGCTACGAGCAGTACTTC. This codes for CASSLAHISGYEQYF.